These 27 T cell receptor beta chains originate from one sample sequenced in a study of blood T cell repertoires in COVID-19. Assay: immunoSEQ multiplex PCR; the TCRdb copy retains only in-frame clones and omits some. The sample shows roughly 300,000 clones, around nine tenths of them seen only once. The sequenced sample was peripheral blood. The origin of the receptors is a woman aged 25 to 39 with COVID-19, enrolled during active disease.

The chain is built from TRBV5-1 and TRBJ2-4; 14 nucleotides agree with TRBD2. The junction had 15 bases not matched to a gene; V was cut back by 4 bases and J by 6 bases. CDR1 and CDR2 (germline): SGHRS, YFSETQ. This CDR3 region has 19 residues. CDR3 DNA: TGCGCCAGCAGCGGGGGACCCGGGACTAGCGGGAGAGGAGCAAACATTCAGTACTTC. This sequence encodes CASSGGPGTSGRGANIQYF.

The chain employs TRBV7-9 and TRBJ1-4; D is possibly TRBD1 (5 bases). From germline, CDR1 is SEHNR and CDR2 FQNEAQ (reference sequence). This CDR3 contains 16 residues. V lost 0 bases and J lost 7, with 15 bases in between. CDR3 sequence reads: CASSLAFQGRAEKLFF. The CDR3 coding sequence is TGTGCCAGCAGCTTAGCGTTTCAGGGTAGAGCTGAAAAACTGTTTTTT. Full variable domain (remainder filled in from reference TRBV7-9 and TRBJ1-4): DTGVSQNPRHKITKRGQNVTFRCDPISEHNRLYWYRQTLGQGPEFLTYFQNEAQLEKSRLLSDRFSAERPKGSFSTLEIQRTEQGDSAMYLCASSLAFQGRAEKLFFGSGTQLSVL.

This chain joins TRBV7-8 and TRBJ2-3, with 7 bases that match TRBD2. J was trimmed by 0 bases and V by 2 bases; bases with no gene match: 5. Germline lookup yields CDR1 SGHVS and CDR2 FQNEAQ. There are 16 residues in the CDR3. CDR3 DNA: TGTGCCAGCAGCTTACTTGGGGGGGTTAGCACAGATACGCAGTATTTT. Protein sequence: CASSLLGGVSTDTQYF.

The CDR3 nucleotides read TGTGCCAGCAGCCTGGACAGGGGCACCGGGGAGCTGTTTTTT. This sequence encodes CASSLDRGTGELFF. The V gene is TRBV4-2, the J gene TRBJ2-2; TRBD1 aligns across 9 bases. V lost 4 bases and J lost 4; bases outside the gene matches: 1. The CDR3 sequence is 14 residues long. Germline CDR1 and CDR2: LGHNA and YNFKEQ.

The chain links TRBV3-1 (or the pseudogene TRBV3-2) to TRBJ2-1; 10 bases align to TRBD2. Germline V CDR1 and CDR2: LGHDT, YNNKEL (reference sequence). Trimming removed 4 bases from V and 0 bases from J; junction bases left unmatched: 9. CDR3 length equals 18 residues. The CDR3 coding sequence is TGTGCCAGCAGCCCTTACCCTAGCGGGAGTTTCTCCTACAATGAGCAGTTCTTC. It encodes CASSPYPSGSFSYNEQFF.

The CDR3 reads CASSRSWGQLTNTEAFF. In DNA form, the CDR3 reads TGTGCCAGCAGCCGCTCCTGGGGACAGCTGACGAACACTGAAGCTTTCTTT. The chain is built from TRBV9 and TRBJ1-1; TRBD1 matches at 7 bases. The germline CDR1 and CDR2 sequences are SGDLS and YYNGEE. This CDR3 spans 17 amino acids. V lost 4 bases, J lost 1 base, and 13 bases stayed unmatched.

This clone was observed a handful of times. CDR3 region: CASSRAGGAYGYTF. The CDR3 DNA is TGTGCCAGCAGCCGCGCAGGGGGCGCCTATGGCTACACCTTC. The rearrangement links TRBV28 to TRBJ1-2; TRBD1 aligns across 8 bases. Germline V lookup: CDR1 MDHEN, CDR2 SYDVKM. The V gene end was trimmed by 6 bases and the J gene end by 4 bases; junction bases not matched to a gene: 7. This CDR3 spans 14 amino acids.

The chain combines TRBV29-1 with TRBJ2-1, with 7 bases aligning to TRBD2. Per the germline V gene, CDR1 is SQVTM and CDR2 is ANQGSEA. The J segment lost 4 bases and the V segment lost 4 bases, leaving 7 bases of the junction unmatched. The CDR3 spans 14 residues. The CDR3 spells CSVGTSDNYNEQFF. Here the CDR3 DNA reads TGCAGCGTTGGAACTAGCGACAATTACAATGAGCAGTTCTTC.

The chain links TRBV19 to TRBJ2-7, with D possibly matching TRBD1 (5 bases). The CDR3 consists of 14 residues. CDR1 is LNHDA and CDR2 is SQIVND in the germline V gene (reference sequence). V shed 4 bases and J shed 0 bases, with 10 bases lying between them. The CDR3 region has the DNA TGTGCCAGTAGTAGACAGCAGAGCTCCTACGAGCAGTACTTC. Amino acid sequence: CASSRQQSSYEQYF.

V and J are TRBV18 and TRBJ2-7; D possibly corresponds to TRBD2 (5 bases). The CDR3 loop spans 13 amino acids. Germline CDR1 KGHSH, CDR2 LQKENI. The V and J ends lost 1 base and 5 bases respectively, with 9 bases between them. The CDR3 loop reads CASSPLLADEQYF. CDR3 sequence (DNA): TGTGCCAGCTCACCACTTCTAGCAGACGAGCAGTACTTC.

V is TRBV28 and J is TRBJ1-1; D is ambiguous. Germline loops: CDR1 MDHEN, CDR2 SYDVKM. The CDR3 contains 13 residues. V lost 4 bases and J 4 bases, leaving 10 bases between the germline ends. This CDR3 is CASSWVEGTEAFF. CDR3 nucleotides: TGTGCCAGCAGTTGGGTGGAGGGCACTGAAGCTTTCTTT. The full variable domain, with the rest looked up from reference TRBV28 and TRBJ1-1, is DVKVTQSSRYLVKRTGEKVFLECVQDMDHENMFWYRQDPGLGLRLIYFSYDVKMKEKGDIPEGYSVSREKKERFSLILESASTNQTSMYLCASSWVEGTEAFFGQGTRLTVV.

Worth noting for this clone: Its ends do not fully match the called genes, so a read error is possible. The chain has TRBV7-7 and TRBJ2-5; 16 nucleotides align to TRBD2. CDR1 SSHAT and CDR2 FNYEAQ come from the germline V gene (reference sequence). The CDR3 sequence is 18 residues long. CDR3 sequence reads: CASSPGLAGGPGQETQYF. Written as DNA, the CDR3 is TGTGCTAGCAGCCCGGGACTAGCGGGAGGGCCGGGGCAAGAGACCCAGTACTTC.

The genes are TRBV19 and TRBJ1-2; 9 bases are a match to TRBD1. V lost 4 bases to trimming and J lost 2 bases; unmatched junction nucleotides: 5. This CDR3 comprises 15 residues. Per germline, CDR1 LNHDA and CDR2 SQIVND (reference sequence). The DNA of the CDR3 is TGTGCCAGTAGTACCGGGACAGGGCTCAACTATGGCTACACCTTC. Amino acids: CASSTGTGLNYGYTF.

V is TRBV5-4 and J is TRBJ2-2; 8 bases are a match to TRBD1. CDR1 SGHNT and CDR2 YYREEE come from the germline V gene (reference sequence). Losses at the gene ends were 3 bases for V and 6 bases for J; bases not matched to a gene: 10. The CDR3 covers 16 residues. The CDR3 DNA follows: TGTGCCAGCAGCTCCGGGACAGGTCGTTTTTCCGGGGAGCTGTTTTTT. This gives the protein CASSSGTGRFSGELFF.

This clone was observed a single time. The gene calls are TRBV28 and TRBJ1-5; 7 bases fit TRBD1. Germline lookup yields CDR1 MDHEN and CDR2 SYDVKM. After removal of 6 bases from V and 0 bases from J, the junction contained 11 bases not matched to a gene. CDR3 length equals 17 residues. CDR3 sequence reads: CASRGGGAGYSNQPQHF. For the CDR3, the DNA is TGTGCCAGCAGAGGAGGGGGCGCGGGGTATAGCAATCAGCCCCAGCATTTT. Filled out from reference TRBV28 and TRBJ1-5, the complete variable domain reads DVKVTQSSRYLVKRTGEKVFLECVQDMDHENMFWYRQDPGLGLRLIYFSYDVKMKEKGDIPEGYSVSREKKERFSLILESASTNQTSMYLCASRGGGAGYSNQPQHFGDGTRLSIL.

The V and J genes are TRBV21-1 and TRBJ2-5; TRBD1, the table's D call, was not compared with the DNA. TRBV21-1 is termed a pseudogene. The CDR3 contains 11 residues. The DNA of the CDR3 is TGTGCCAGCAGACAGGGATTGACCCAGTACTTC. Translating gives CASRQGLTQYF.

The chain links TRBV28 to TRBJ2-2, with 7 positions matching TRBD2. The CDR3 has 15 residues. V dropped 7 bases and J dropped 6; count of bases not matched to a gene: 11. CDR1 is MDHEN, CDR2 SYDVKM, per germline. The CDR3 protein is CASTSEWEGAGELFF. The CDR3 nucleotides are TGTGCCAGCACCTCGGAGTGGGAGGGCGCCGGGGAGCTGTTTTTT.

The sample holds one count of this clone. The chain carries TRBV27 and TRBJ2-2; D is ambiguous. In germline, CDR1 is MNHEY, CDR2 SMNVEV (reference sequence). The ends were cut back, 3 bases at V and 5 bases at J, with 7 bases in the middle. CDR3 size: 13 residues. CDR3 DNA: TGTGCCAGCAGTTTCCTAGGTACCGGGGAGCTGTTTTTT. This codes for CASSFLGTGELFF.

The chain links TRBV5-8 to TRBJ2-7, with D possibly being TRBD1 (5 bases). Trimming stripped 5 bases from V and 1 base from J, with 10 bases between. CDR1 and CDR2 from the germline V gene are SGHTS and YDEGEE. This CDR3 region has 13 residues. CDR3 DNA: TGTGCCAGCAGACTCCAGGGATCCTACGAGCAGTACTTC. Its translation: CASRLQGSYEQYF.

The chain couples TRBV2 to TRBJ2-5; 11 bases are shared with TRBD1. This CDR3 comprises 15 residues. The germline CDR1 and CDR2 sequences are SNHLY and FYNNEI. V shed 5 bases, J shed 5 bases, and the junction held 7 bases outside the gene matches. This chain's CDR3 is CASSPGQGGWETQYF. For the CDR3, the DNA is TGTGCCAGCAGTCCGGGACAGGGGGGCTGGGAGACCCAGTACTTC.

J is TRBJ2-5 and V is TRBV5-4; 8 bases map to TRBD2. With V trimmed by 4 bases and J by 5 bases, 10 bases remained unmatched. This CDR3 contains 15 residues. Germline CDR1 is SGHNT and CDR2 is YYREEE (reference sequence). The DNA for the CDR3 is TGTGCCAGCAGCGCGTCCTTAGCGGGATGGGAGACCCAGTACTTC. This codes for CASSASLAGWETQYF.

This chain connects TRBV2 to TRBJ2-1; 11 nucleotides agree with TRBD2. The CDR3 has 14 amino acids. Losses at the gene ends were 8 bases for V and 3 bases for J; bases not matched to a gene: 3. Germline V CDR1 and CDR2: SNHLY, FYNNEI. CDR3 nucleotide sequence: TGTGCCAGCGAGGGGACTAGCGGCTACAATGAGCAGTTCTTC. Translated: CASEGTSGYNEQFF.

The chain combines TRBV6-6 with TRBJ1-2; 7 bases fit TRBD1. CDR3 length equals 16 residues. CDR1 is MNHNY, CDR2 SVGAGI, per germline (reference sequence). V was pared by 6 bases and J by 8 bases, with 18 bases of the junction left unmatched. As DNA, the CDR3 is TGTGCCAGCAGCCCAACCGGGACAGAACTCGGTCGCGGCTACACCTTC. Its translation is CASSPTGTELGRGYTF.

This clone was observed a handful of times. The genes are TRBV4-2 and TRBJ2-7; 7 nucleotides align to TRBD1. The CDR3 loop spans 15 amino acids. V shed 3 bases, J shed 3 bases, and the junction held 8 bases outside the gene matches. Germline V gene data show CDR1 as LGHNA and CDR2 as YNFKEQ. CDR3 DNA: TGTGCCAGCAGCCAGTCCCGGGACAGAGACTACGAGCAGTACTTC. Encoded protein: CASSQSRDRDYEQYF.

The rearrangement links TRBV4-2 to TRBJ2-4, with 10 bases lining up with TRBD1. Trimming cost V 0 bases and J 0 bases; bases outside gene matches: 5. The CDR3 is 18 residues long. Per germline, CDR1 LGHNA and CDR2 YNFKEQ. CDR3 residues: CASSQDRDRGLAKNIQYF. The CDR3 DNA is TGTGCCAGCAGCCAAGACCGGGACAGGGGTCTAGCCAAAAACATTCAGTACTTC.

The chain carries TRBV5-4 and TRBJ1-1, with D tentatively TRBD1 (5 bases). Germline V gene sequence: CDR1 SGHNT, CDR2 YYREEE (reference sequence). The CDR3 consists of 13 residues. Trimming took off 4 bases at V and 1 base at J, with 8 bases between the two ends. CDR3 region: CASSRQQNTEAFF. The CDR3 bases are TGTGCCAGCAGCAGACAGCAGAACACTGAAGCTTTCTTT.

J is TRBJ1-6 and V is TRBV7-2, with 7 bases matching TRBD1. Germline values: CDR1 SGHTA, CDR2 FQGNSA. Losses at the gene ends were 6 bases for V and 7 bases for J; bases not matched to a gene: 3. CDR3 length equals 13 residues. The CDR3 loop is CASRGQVNSPLHF. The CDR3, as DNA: TGTGCCAGCAGAGGACAGGTGAATTCACCCCTCCACTTT.